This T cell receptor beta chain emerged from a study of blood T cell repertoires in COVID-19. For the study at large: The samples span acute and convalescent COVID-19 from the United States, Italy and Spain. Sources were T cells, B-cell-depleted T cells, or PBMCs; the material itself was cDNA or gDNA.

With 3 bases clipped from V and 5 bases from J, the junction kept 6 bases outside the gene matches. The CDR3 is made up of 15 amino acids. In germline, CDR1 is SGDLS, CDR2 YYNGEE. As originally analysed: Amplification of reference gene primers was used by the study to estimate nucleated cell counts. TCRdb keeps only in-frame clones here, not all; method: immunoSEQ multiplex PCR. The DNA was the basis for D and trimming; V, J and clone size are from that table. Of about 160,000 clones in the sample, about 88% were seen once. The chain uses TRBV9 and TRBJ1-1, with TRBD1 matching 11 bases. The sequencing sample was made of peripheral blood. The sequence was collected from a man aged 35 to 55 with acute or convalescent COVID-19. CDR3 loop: CASSAMGQGGTEAFF. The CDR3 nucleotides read TGTGCCAGCAGCGCCATGGGACAGGGGGGAACTGAAGCTTTCTTT.